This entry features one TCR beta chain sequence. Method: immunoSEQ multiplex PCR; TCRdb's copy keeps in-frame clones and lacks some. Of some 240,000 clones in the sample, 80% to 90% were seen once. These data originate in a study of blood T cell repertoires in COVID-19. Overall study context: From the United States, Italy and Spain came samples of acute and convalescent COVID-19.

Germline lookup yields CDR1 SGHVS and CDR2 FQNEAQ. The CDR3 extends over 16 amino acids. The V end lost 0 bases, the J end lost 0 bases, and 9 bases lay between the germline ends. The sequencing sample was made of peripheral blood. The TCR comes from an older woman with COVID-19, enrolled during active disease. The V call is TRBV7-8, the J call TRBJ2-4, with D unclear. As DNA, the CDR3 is TGTGCCAGCAGCTTAGCGAATGTAGTAGCCAAAAACATTCAGTACTTC. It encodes CASSLANVVAKNIQYF. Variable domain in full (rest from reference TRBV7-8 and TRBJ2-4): GAGVSQSPRYKVAKRGQDVALRCDPISGHVSLFWYQQALGQGPEFLTYFQNEAQLDKSGLPSDRFFAERPEGSVSTLKIQRTQQEDSAVYLCASSLANVVAKNIQYFGAGTRLSVL.